The 28 T cell receptor beta chains presented below share a single source sample, sequenced in a study of neurological immune-mediated disorders. TCRdb ran MiXCR on the 5' RACE reads and lists one entry per CDR3 protein. The sample lists around 25,000 distinct CDR3 sequences; 2% to 2.5% were seen once. Sample: PBMCs. The receptors come from a woman between 50 and 59 years old with multiple sclerosis.

By sample share, this clonotype is medium-sized (0.01 to 0.1%). This chain uses TRBV29-1 with TRBJ1-4; a possible D gene is TRBD1 (6 bases). Germline V gene lookup returns CDR1 SQVTM and CDR2 ANQGSEA. The CDR3 totals 13 residues. Trimming left V 2 bases short and J 8 bases short, with 12 bases between. In DNA, the CDR3 is TGCAGCGTTGAACGGGGGCGAGGGGAAAAACTGTTTTTT. It translates to CSVERGRGEKLFF.

The sample holds a few counts of this clonotype. V is TRBV12-3 or TRBV12-4 and J is TRBJ2-7; maybe TRBD1 (5 bases). This CDR3 region has 14 residues. Between the trimmed V and J ends, which lost 6 bases and 2 bases, there was a span of 14 bases. CDR3 residues: CASSPRVGTYEQYF. CDR3 DNA sequence: TGTGCCAGCAGCCCCAGGGTAGGGACCTACGAGCAGTACTTC.

This clonotype was seen ten or more times. The chain combines TRBV7-2 with TRBJ2-2; tentatively, D is TRBD1 (5 bases). Germline lookup yields CDR1 SGHTA and CDR2 FQGNSA. The V and J ends lost 3 bases and 10 bases respectively, with 9 bases between them. The CDR3 sequence is 12 residues long. This CDR3 is CASSFRGAELFF. CDR3 DNA sequence: TGTGCCAGCAGCTTTCGTGGGGCGGAGCTGTTTTTT.

This clonotype has at least ten counts. This rearrangement joins TRBV29-1 to TRBJ1-5; D is unclear. CDR1 and CDR2 from the germline V gene are SQVTM and ANQGSEA. V was shortened by 4 bases and J by 2 bases, with 9 bases between the two germline ends. This CDR3 spans 13 amino acids. CDR3 sequence reads: CSVVPDGNQPQHF. CDR3 nucleotides: TGCAGCGTTGTTCCGGATGGCAATCAGCCCCAGCATTTT.

This clonotype was observed at least ten times. The rearrangement links TRBV12-3 or TRBV12-4 to TRBJ1-6; D is uncertain. V dropped 2 bases and J dropped 9 bases, with 11 bases sitting between them. The CDR3 has 14 residues. The CDR3 is CASSLRGGGSPLHF. The CDR3 DNA is TGTGCCAGCAGTTTACGAGGAGGCGGTTCACCCCTCCACTTT.

J is TRBJ2-7 and V is TRBV10-2, with 9 nucleotides matching TRBD1. Losses at the gene ends were 8 bases for V and 7 bases for J; bases not matched to a gene: 9. Looked up from germline, CDR1 is WSHSY and CDR2 is SAAADI. The CDR3 consists of 13 residues. The CDR3: CASWDRDHQEQYF. In DNA, the CDR3 is TGCGCCAGCTGGGACAGGGATCACCAAGAGCAGTACTTC.

This clonotype has at least ten counts. This CDR3 is CASSLGRNVNYGYTF. DNA of the CDR3: TGTGCCAGCAGCTTGGGACGGAACGTTAACTATGGCTACACCTTC. The genes are TRBV5-6 and TRBJ1-2; D gene ambiguous. Trimming removed 0 bases at V and 1 base at J, with 10 bases between. Germline V gene data show CDR1 as SGHDT and CDR2 as YYEEEE. The CDR3 runs 15 residues.

This clonotype was seen ten or more times. The rearrangement links TRBV15 to TRBJ1-1; D not certain. Germline loops: CDR1 LNHNV, CDR2 YYDKDF (reference sequence). V lost 0 bases and J lost 10, with 12 bases in between. The CDR3 length is 13 residues. The CDR3 nucleotides read TGTGCCACCAGCAGAGATCGAGGTTACTTAGCTTTCTTT. Translation gives CATSRDRGYLAFF.

This clonotype showed up many times. The CDR3 loop reads CSVPGQGSHEQYF. CDR3 DNA sequence: TGCAGTGTCCCGGGACAGGGGAGCCACGAGCAGTACTTC. The gene calls are TRBV20-1 and TRBJ2-7, with 10 bases identical to TRBD1. The germline CDR1 and CDR2 sequences are DFQATT and SNEGSKA (reference sequence). V trimming: 7 bases; J trimming: 5 bases; junction bases outside the gene matches: 8. This CDR3 spans 13 amino acids.

This clonotype was seen repeatedly, ten times or more. The rearrangement uses TRBV20-1 and TRBJ1-6; D gene unclear. Germline CDR1 reads DFQATT; CDR2 reads SNEGSKA (reference sequence). This CDR3 has 14 amino acids. Trimming cost V 1 base and J 5 bases, with 9 bases left between them. The CDR3 sequence: CSARGGVDNSPLHF. The CDR3 DNA sequence: TGCAGTGCTAGAGGCGGGGTGGATAATTCACCCCTCCACTTT.

This clonotype showed up many times. The J gene is TRBJ2-7, the V gene TRBV11-1; D perhaps matches TRBD2 (5 bases). Germline CDR1 SGHAT, CDR2 FQDESV (reference sequence). CDR3 length equals 15 residues. Deletions cut 11 bases from V and 2 bases from J, with 22 bases between. The CDR3 loop is CARGLDRNLAYEQYF. CDR3 coding DNA: TGTGCCCGAGGACTGGACCGTAATCTCGCCTACGAGCAGTACTTC.

Ten or more counts support this clonotype. V usage is TRBV9 and J usage is TRBJ2-6; 8 nucleotides agree with TRBD1. The CDR3 spans 17 residues. The V gene's germline CDR1 is SGDLS and CDR2 YYNGEE. V shed 3 bases, J shed 0 bases, and the junction held 5 bases outside the gene matches. The CDR3, as DNA: TGTGCCAGCAGCGAGGACAGGGCCCCCTCTGGGGCCAACGTCCTGACTTTC. Its translation: CASSEDRAPSGANVLTF.

This clonotype occurred many times. The chain has TRBV6-6 and TRBJ2-7; 11 positions match TRBD2. V was pared by 4 bases and J by 2 bases, with 4 bases of the junction left unmatched. CDR3 length: 15 residues. The germline V gene encodes CDR1 MNHNY and CDR2 SVGAGI (reference sequence). DNA for the CDR3: TGTGCCAGCAGTTCGGGACTAGCGGCTGCCTACGAGCAGTACTTC. Translating it yields CASSSGLAAAYEQYF.

This clonotype was detected many times. CDR3 protein: CASSLLAYEQYF. DNA of the CDR3: TGTGCCAGCAGCCTGCTGGCTTACGAGCAGTACTTC. The rearrangement joins TRBV6-2 or TRBV6-3 to TRBJ2-7; no firm D call. This CDR3 region has 12 residues. Germline assignment: CDR1 MNHEY and CDR2 SVGEGT. The ends were cut back, 6 bases at V and 4 bases at J, with 10 bases in the middle.

This clonotype was counted many times. The rearrangement links TRBV6-5 to TRBJ2-7; 8 bases map to TRBD1. In germline, CDR1 is MNHEY, CDR2 SVGAGI. V lost 5 bases and J lost 4; bases outside the gene matches: 16. This CDR3 region has 17 residues. The CDR3 DNA follows: TGTGCCAGCAGTCACGGGCGTCCGAGACAGGGGAAATACGAGCAGTACTTC. Translating it yields CASSHGRPRQGKYEQYF.

Comment on this clonotype: This may stem from a read error, because a much larger clone lies one nucleotide away. The chain joins TRBV30 to TRBJ2-7; D gene unclear. The germline V and J ends were trimmed by 4 bases and 2 bases, with 6 bases remaining between them. Germline V lookup: CDR1 GTSNPN, CDR2 SVGIG (reference sequence). This CDR3 has 11 residues. CDR3 protein: CAWMTAYEQYF. The CDR3 nucleotides are TGTGCCTGGATGACCGCCTACGAGCAGTACTTC.

The rearrangement links TRBV27 to TRBJ2-3, with D uncertain. The germline V and J ends were trimmed by 4 bases and 2 bases, with 13 bases remaining between them. The CDR3 consists of 15 residues. Germline V gene lookup returns CDR1 MNHEY and CDR2 SMNVEV (reference sequence). The CDR3 sequence: CASSSRRSYTDTQYF. CDR3 nucleotides: TGTGCCAGCAGTTCAAGGCGGAGTTACACAGATACGCAGTATTTT.

By sample fraction, this clonotype is medium-sized. The gene calls are TRBV7-2 and TRBJ1-2; no firm D call. The length of the CDR3 is 13 residues. The V gene's germline CDR1 is SGHTA and CDR2 FQGNSA. Trimming cost V 6 bases and J 8 bases, with 16 bases left between them. The CDR3 DNA sequence: TGTGCCAGCAGGACACACGGGCGGCTCGGCTACACCTTC. Translating it yields CASRTHGRLGYTF.

This clonotype is termed medium-sized (0.01 to 0.1%). The chain recombines TRBV20-1 with TRBJ1-1, with D perhaps matching TRBD1 (5 bases). This CDR3 is 12 amino acids long. Trimming took off 6 bases at V and 3 bases at J, with 11 bases between the two ends. In germline, CDR1 is DFQATT, CDR2 SNEGSKA (reference sequence). CDR3 region: CSAHWGDTEAFF. The CDR3 DNA is TGCAGTGCCCATTGGGGGGACACTGAAGCTTTCTTT.

This sequence joins TRBV11-3 and TRBJ1-2; 12 nucleotides line up with TRBD1. J lost 4 bases, V lost 3 bases, and 9 bases had no gene match. CDR1 and CDR2 (germline): SGHNT, YENEEA. The length of the CDR3 is 17 residues. The CDR3 DNA reads TGTGCCAGCAGCTTCGCCGGGACAGGGGGCTCCAGCTATGGCTACACCTTC. This translates into CASSFAGTGGSSYGYTF. The whole variable domain, filled in from reference TRBV11-3 and TRBJ1-2, reads EAGVVQSPRYKIIEKKQPVAFWCNPISGHNTLYWYLQNLGQGPELLIRYENEEAVDDSQLPKDRFSAERLKGVDSTLKIQPAELGDSAVYLCASSFAGTGGSSYGYTFGSGTRLTVV.

This clonotype was detected ten times or more. The chain is built from TRBV27 and TRBJ1-1, with D uncertain. CDR1 MNHEY and CDR2 SMNVEV come from the germline V gene (reference sequence). Trimming stripped 4 bases from V and 5 bases from J, with 8 bases between. This CDR3 is 12 amino acids long. CDR3: CASSSVGTEAFF. In nucleotides, the CDR3 is TGTGCCAGCAGTTCCGTGGGGACTGAAGCTTTCTTT.

This clonotype qualifies as medium-sized. The genes are TRBV20-1 and TRBJ2-3; a possible D gene is TRBD2 (6 bases). The CDR3 is 12 residues long. Trimming pared 3 bases from V and 6 bases from J, leaving 10 bases between. Germline values: CDR1 DFQATT, CDR2 SNEGSKA (reference sequence). The CDR3 is CSASGRWDTQYF. The CDR3 DNA is TGCAGTGCTAGCGGGAGATGGGATACGCAGTATTTT.

This clonotype was recorded many times. The chain employs TRBV5-1 and TRBJ2-1; 13 nucleotides line up with TRBD2. This CDR3 has 16 residues. The germline V gene encodes CDR1 SGHRS and CDR2 YFSETQ. V gave up 4 bases and J gave up 4 bases; unmatched junction bases: 5. The CDR3 DNA is TGCGCCAGCAGCAGGACTAGCGGGGGAGATTACAATGAGCAGTTCTTC. It yields the protein CASSRTSGGDYNEQFF.

In this sample, this clonotype turned up many times. This chain links TRBV5-1 with TRBJ2-2; 7 bases are shared with TRBD1. From germline, CDR1 is SGHRS and CDR2 YFSETQ. This CDR3 is built from 15 residues. The trim removed 4 bases at V and 0 bases at J, leaving 3 bases unmatched. The DNA for the CDR3 is TGCGCCAGCAGCACGGACAGGTCGAACACCGGGGAGCTGTTTTTT. Its protein is CASSTDRSNTGELFF.

This clonotype showed up many times. The chain links TRBV7-9 to TRBJ1-5; the D is unclear. The CDR3 is 14 residues long. Trimming left V 4 bases short and J 5 bases short, with 12 bases between. CDR1 and CDR2 from the germline V gene are SEHNR and FQNEAQ (reference sequence). This CDR3 reads CASSSDGPYQPQHF. The CDR3 DNA reads as TGTGCCAGCAGCTCCGACGGTCCGTATCAGCCCCAGCATTTT. Full variable domain (remainder filled in from reference TRBV7-9 and TRBJ1-5): DTGVSQNPRHKITKRGQNVTFRCDPISEHNRLYWYRQTLGQGPEFLTYFQNEAQLEKSRLLSDRFSAERPKGSFSTLEIQRTEQGDSAMYLCASSSDGPYQPQHFGDGTRLSIL.

There are many counts of this clonotype. This rearrangement joins TRBV5-1 to TRBJ1-1; TRBD1 matches 8 bases. Germline V gives CDR1 SGHRS, CDR2 YFSETQ. The CDR3 is 13 amino acids. V gave up 0 bases and J gave up 7 bases; unmatched junction bases: 2. The CDR3 nucleotides are TGCGCCAGCAGCTTGGGGACAGGGTATGAAGCTTTCTTT. Protein: CASSLGTGYEAFF.

This clonotype was recorded many times. V gene TRBV5-1 combines with J gene TRBJ2-3; 13 bases are shared with TRBD2. The V gene end was trimmed by 0 bases and the J gene end by 0 bases; junction bases not matched to a gene: 1. The CDR3 runs 17 residues. Germline V gene sequence: CDR1 SGHRS, CDR2 YFSETQ. The CDR3 sequence is CASSLGLAGGSTDTQYF. CDR3 bases: TGCGCCAGCAGCTTGGGACTAGCGGGAGGTAGCACAGATACGCAGTATTTT.

This clonotype has at least ten counts. The chain couples TRBV7-2 to TRBJ2-3, with 8 positions matching TRBD2. Unmatched junction bases numbered 3, after V lost 8 bases and J lost 2 bases. CDR3 length: 13 residues. Per the germline V gene, CDR1 is SGHTA and CDR2 is FQGNSA. CDR3 amino acids: CASLAGTTDTQYF. The CDR3 DNA follows: TGTGCCAGCTTAGCGGGGACCACAGATACGCAGTATTTT.